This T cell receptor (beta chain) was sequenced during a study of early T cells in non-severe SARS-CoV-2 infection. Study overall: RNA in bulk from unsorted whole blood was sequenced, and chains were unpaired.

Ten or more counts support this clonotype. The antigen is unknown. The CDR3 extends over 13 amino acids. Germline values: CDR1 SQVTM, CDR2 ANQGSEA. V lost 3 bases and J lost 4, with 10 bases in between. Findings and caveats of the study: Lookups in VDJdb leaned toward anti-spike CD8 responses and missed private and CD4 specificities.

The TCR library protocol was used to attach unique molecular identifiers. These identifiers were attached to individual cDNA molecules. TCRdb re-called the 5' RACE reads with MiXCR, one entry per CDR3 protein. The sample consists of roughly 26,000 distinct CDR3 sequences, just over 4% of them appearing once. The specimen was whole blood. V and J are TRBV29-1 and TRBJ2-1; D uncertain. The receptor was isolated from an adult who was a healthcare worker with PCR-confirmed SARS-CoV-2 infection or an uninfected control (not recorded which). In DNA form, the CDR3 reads TGCAGCGTTGAGTCCGCTCGATACAATGAGCAGTTCTTC. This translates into CSVESARYNEQFF.